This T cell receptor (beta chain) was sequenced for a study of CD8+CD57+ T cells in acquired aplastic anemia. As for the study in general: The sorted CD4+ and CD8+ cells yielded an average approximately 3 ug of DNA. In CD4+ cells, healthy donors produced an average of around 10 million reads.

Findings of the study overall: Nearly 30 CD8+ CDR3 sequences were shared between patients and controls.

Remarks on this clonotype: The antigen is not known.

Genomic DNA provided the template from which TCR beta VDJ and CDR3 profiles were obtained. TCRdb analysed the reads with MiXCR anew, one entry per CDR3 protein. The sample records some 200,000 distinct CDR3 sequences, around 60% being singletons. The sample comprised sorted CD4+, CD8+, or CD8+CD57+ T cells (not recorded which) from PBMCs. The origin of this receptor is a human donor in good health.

DNA of the CDR3: TGTGCCAGCAACCCGAGCGGGGGGTGGTTAGAGACCCAGTACTTC. The encoded protein is CASNPSGGWLETQYF. The J gene is TRBJ2-5, the V gene TRBV9, with TRBD2 identical over 9 bases. Germline CDR1 SGDLS, CDR2 YYNGEE. The CDR3 is made up of 15 amino acids. V was clipped by 6 bases and J by 4 bases; unmatched bases: 10. The whole variable domain, filled in from reference TRBV9 and TRBJ2-5, reads DSGVTQTPKHLITATGQRVTLRCSPRSGDLSVYWYQQSLDQGLQFLIQYYNGEERAKGNILERFSAQQFPDLHSELNLSSLELGDSALYFCASNPSGGWLETQYFGPGTRLLVL.